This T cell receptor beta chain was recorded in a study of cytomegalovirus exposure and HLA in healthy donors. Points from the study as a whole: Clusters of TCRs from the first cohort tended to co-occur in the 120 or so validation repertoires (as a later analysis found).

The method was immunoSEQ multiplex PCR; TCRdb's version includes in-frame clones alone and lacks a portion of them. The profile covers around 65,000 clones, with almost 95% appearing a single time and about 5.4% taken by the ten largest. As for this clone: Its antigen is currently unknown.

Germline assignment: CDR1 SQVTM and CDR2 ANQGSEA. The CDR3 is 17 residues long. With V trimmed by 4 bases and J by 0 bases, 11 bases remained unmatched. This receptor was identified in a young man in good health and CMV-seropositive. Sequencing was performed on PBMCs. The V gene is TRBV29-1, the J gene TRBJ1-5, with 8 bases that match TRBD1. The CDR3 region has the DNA TGCAGCGTTGTTATTGGGACAGGCCTCTATAGCAATCAGCCCCAGCATTTT. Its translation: CSVVIGTGLYSNQPQHF.